This T cell receptor (beta chain) is drawn from a study of T-cell memory formation after mild COVID-19. For the study at large: For the most part, TCR clusters were specific to one donor. Study-wide results and limits: CD4+ bias marked clones expanding day 15 to 37, unlike balanced contracting clones. The authors left the SARS-CoV-2 specificity of second-wave clones peaking on day 37 unconfirmed. Certain responding clones were present in pre-infection memory, suggesting participation of cross-reactive memory.

The CDR3 loop spans 16 amino acids. The germline V gene has CDR1 MNHEY and CDR2 SVGEGT. V lost 6 bases and J lost 5, with 21 bases in between. As concerns this clonotype: Its antigen is unidentified.

TCRdb redid the calling of the 5' RACE reads with MiXCR, one entry per CDR3 protein. The table records 350,000 to 500,000 distinct CDR3 sequences, about a sixth of them present only once. This TCR was sampled from a man aged 18 to 29 who had mild COVID-19 (a few samples of this study predate the infection). Cell type and time point are not known. This chain links TRBV6-2 or TRBV6-3 with TRBJ2-3; D uncertain. Source material: PBMCs or a T cell subset sorted from them (not recorded which). The CDR3: CASRNNEDWIGDTQYF. In DNA, the CDR3 is TGTGCCAGCAGAAACAATGAAGACTGGATTGGAGATACGCAGTATTTT.